A selection of T cell receptor beta chains follows, all from one sample in a study of T cells in Graves' hyperthyroidism and ophthalmopathy. MiXCR, run by TCRdb on the multiplex PCR reads, gives a single entry per CDR3 protein. Of just over 550,000 distinct CDR3 sequences listed, 46% are singletons. Input material: peripheral blood or thyroid tissue (not recorded which). Receptors originate from a woman between 18 and 30 years old with Graves' hyperthyroidism. Each CDR3 is given with its conserved first and last residue. D genes are given only for firm matches. Where a row states a size, it is once, few, many or the class of an expanded clone; other rows omit it.

V	length	J	D	size	CDR3	DNA
TRBV7-3	15	TRBJ1-1	-	-	CASSLLGGTNTEAFF	TGTGCCAGCAGCTTATTGGGGGGCACCAACACTGAAGCTTTCTTT
TRBV6-1	14	TRBJ1-1	-	-	CASSEAPRGTEAFF	TGTGCCAGCAGTGAAGCCCCCCGGGGCACTGAAGCTTTCTTT
TRBV4-1	16	TRBJ2-7	TRBD2	-	CASSQIAGVPSYEQYF	TGCGCCAGCAGCCAAATAGCGGGAGTTCCCTCCTACGAGCAGTACTTC
TRBV7-2	10	TRBJ1-1	-	-	CASSYVGTFF	TGTGCCAGCAGCTACGTTGGTACTTTCTTT
TRBV10-1	12	TRBJ1-5	-	many	CASSESNQPQHF	TGCGCCAGCAGTGAGTCGAATCAGCCCCAGCATTTT
TRBV7-3	15	TRBJ1-1	-	many	CASSLSGGSNTEAFF	TGTGCCAGCAGCTTATCGGGGGGATCGAACACTGAAGCTTTCTTT
TRBV2	14	TRBJ1-2	TRBD1	-	CASRPGQDLYGYTF	TGTGCCAGCAGGCCGGGACAGGACCTCTATGGCTACACCTTC
TRBV25-1	17	TRBJ2-2	-	many	CASSKPRTGKDTGELFF	TGTGCCAGCAGTAAGCCACGAACAGGGAAGGACACCGGGGAGCTGTTTTTT
TRBV25-1	16	TRBJ2-5	TRBD2	-	CASSTSGRMHSETQYF	TGTGCCAGCAGCACTAGCGGGAGAATGCATAGCGAGACCCAGTACTTC
TRBV10-3	15	TRBJ1-4	-	-	CAISPSGSRDEKLFF	TGTGCCATCAGTCCGTCAGGGAGTCGGGATGAAAAACTGTTTTTT
TRBV7-3	14	TRBJ1-2	-	-	CASSLQGSAYGYTF	TGTGCCAGCAGCTTACAGGGGTCTGCCTATGGCTACACCTTC
TRBV7-2	15	TRBJ1-5	TRBD1	-	CASSQDGQANQPQHF	TGCGCCAGCAGCCAAGATGGACAGGCTAATCAGCCCCAGCATTTT
TRBV19	13	TRBJ1-5	-	few	CASSHRADQPQHF	TGTGCCAGTAGCCACAGGGCCGATCAGCCCCAGCATTTT
TRBV10-3	15	TRBJ1-4	TRBD1	-	CAISKGQGDNEKLFF	TGTGCCATCAGTAAGGGACAGGGGGATAATGAAAAACTGTTTTTT
TRBV15	16	TRBJ2-7	-	-	CAASSEEGGSSYEQYF	TGTGCCGCCAGCAGTGAAGAGGGCGGCAGCTCCTACGAGCAGTACTTC
TRBV20-1	13	TRBJ1-1	-	many	CSATRTLNTEAFF	TGCAGTGCCACCCGAACTTTGAACACTGAAGCTTTCTTT
TRBV7-2	14	TRBJ1-2	TRBD1	-	CASSDRTGYYGYTF	TGTGCCAGCAGCGACCGGACAGGGTACTATGGCTACACCTTC
TRBV6-5	13	TRBJ1-4	-	few	CASSYGTAEKLFF	TGTGCCAGCAGTTACGGGACGGCGGAAAAACTGTTTTTT
TRBV19	14	TRBJ2-2	-	-	CASSKVLNTGELFF	TGTGCCAGCAGCAAGGTCCTTAACACCGGGGAGCTGTTTTTT
TRBV20-1	16	TRBJ1-4	TRBD1	-	CSARAGRRTGDEKLFF	TGCAGTGCTAGAGCGGGCAGGAGGACAGGGGACGAAAAACTGTTTTTT
TRBV7-8	13	TRBJ2-5	-	-	CASSPGQSETQYF	TGTGCCAGCAGCCCGGGACAATCAGAGACCCAGTACTTC
TRBV2	15	TRBJ2-6	-	-	CASSETGSGANVLTF	TGTGCCAGCAGTGAGACAGGCTCTGGGGCCAACGTCCTGACTTTC
TRBV2	14	TRBJ2-7	-	-	CASNEGPPEGEQYF	TGTGCCAGCAACGAGGGCCCCCCTGAAGGCGAGCAGTACTTC
TRBV2	15	TRBJ2-5	-	many	CASSRPETGIETQYF	TGTGCCAGCTCAAGGCCGGAGACGGGGATAGAGACCCAGTACTTC
TRBV6-2/TRBV6-3	16	TRBJ2-7	TRBD2	-	CASSYRSKREWYEQYF	TGTGCCAGCAGTTACAGGTCTAAGCGGGAGTGGTACGAGCAGTACTTC
TRBV7-2	12	TRBJ1-6	-	-	CASDRYNSPLHF	TGTGCTTCAGACAGATATAATTCACCCCTCCACTTT
TRBV25-1	14	TRBJ1-1	TRBD1	-	CASVAGTGAPEAFF	TGTGCCAGCGTAGCCGGGACAGGGGCCCCTGAAGCTTTCTTT
TRBV7-2	16	TRBJ2-5	TRBD2	many	CASSWGLAGGQETQYF	TGTGCCAGCAGCTGGGGACTAGCGGGAGGCCAAGAGACCCAGTACTTC
TRBV7-2	17	TRBJ1-6	-	-	CASSVRPPGVVNSPLHF	TGTGCCAGCAGTGTCAGACCACCGGGGGTGGTGAATTCACCCCTCCACTTT
TRBV2	13	TRBJ1-2	-	-	CARDGGAAYGYTF	TGTGCCAGGGACGGTGGGGCTGCTTATGGCTACACCTTC
TRBV10-3	14	TRBJ2-7	-	many	CAISKLGLDYEQYF	TGTGCCATCAGTAAGTTAGGGTTAGACTACGAGCAGTACTTC
TRBV7-8	16	TRBJ2-6	-	few	CASSLEGGTGANVLTF	TGTGCCAGCAGCTTAGAGGGGGGTACTGGGGCCAACGTCCTGACTTTC
TRBV12-3/TRBV12-4	11	TRBJ2-7	-	few	CASSTSSRQYF	TGTGCCAGCAGTACTAGTTCCAGGCAGTACTTC
TRBV2	10	TRBJ2-7	-	-	CASSDVGQYF	TGTGCCAGCAGTGACGTCGGACAGTACTTC
TRBV29-1	14	TRBJ1-1	-	few	CSVEESASNTEAFF	TGCAGCGTTGAAGAATCCGCCAGTAACACTGAAGCTTTCTTT
TRBV11-2	16	TRBJ2-5	TRBD2	-	CASSRGLAGEGETQYF	TGTGCCAGCAGTAGAGGACTAGCGGGAGAGGGGGAGACCCAGTACTTC
TRBV10-2	13	TRBJ2-5	-	many	CASSGPYTRTQYF	TGCGCCAGCAGTGGGCCTTACACCCGGACCCAGTACTTC
TRBV20-1	16	TRBJ1-1	-	-	CSAEGPAPLGNTEAFF	TGCAGTGCCGAGGGGCCGGCACCTTTAGGGAACACTGAAGCTTTCTTT
TRBV11-3	17	TRBJ1-3	TRBD1	-	CASSFGPRQGSGNTIYF	TGTGCCAGCAGCTTTGGCCCTCGACAGGGGTCTGGAAACACCATATATTTT
TRBV7-2	15	TRBJ2-7	-	-	CASSLPLGPSYEQYF	TGTGCCAGCAGCTTACCGTTGGGTCCCTCCTACGAGCAGTACTTC
TRBV10-3	15	TRBJ1-1	-	-	CAISGDGRMNTEAFF	TGTGCCATCAGTGGGGACGGACGGATGAACACTGAAGCTTTCTTT
TRBV7-6	15	TRBJ1-6	-	few	CASSNRRGTNSPLHF	TGTGCCAGCAGCAACCGACGAGGGACTAATTCACCCCTCCACTTT
TRBV24-1	17	TRBJ2-2	-	-	CATSRFDSRLFSGELFF	TGTGCCACCAGTCGATTTGACAGCCGTCTTTTTAGCGGGGAGCTGTTTTTT
TRBV7-2	11	TRBJ1-1	-	many	CASSLAGAGIF	TGTGCCAGCAGCTTAGCAGGGGCTGGGATCTTT